The following is a TCR beta chain sequence with its context. Its antigen is still unknown. This record comes from a study of T cells in localized non-small cell lung cancer. The CDR3 covers 15 residues. Germline-derived CDR1 and CDR2 are SNHLY and FYNNEI. V lost 4 bases, J lost 2 bases, and 11 bases lay in between. Method: immunoSEQ multiplex PCR; TCRdb's copy keeps in-frame clones and lacks some. The sample lists fewer than 20,000 clones; 75% to 90% were seen once. The study's findings and limits: Adjacent uninvolved lung had the highest clonality, suggesting focused antigen responses. In adjacent lung, a median about 50 of the top 100 tumor clones were found. Because only a single region of the tumor was sequenced, heterogeneity remains possible. Elevated blood T cell density was associated with longer overall survival.

This receptor was identified in a female donor older than 55 with stage III squamous cell lung carcinoma. Sample: peripheral blood, taken before any cancer treatment. This chain links TRBV2 with TRBJ2-2; D perhaps matches TRBD2 (6 bases). The CDR3 spells CASSASSGNTGELFF. The DNA for the CDR3 is TGTGCCAGCAGTGCAAGTAGCGGAAACACCGGGGAGCTGTTTTTT.